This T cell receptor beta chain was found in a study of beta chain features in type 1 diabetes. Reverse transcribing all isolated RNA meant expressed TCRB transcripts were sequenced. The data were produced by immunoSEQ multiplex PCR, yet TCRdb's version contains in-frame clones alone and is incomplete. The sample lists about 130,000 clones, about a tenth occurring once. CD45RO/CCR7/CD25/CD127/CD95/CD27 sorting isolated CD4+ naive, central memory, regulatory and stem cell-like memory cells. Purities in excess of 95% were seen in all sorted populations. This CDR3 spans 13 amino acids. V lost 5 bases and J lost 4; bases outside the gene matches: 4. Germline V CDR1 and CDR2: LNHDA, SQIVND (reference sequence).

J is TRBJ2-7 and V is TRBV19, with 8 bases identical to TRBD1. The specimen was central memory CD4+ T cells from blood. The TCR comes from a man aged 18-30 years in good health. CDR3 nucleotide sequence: TGTGCCAGTAGTCCACGGGACAGGTACGAGCAGTACTTC. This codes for CASSPRDRYEQYF.